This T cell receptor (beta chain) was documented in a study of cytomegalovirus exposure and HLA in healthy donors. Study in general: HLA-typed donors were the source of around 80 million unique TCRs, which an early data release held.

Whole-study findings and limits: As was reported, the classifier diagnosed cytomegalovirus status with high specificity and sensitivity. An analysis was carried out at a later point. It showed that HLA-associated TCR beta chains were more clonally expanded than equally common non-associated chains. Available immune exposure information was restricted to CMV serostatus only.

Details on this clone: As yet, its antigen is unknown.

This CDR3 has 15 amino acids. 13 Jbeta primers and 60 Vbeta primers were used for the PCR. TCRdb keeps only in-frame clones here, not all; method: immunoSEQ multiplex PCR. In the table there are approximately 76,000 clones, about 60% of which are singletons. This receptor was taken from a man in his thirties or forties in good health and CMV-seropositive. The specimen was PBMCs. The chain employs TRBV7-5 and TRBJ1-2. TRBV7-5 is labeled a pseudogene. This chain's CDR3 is CVRSPPGGREGGYTF. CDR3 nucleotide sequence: TGTGTCAGAAGCCCCCCCGGGGGGAGGGAAGGTGGCTACACCTTC.